These 27 T cell receptor beta chains were all obtained from the same sample, sequenced in a study of blood T cell repertoires in COVID-19. Repertoires were generated with immunoSEQ multiplex PCR, while TCRdb's copy carries only in-frame clones and drops some. This table holds about 67,000 clones, roughly 89% found once. The sample taken for sequencing was peripheral blood. These receptors all come from a woman older than 75 with acute or convalescent COVID-19.

The chain combines TRBV10-2 with TRBJ2-5, with 8 bases that match TRBD2. The CDR3 loop spans 14 amino acids. From germline, CDR1 is WSHSY and CDR2 SAAADI. Trimming at V came to 2 bases and at J to 5 bases, leaving 4 bases not matched to a gene. The CDR3 bases are TGCGCCAGCAGTGAGCGGGGGGGTTGGGAGACCCAGTACTTC. It yields the protein CASSERGGWETQYF.

The CDR3 DNA is TGCGCCAGCAGTGACCCGGGACAGGGGGACAATGAGCAGTTCTTC. This codes for CASSDPGQGDNEQFF. The chain joins TRBV10-1 to TRBJ2-1, with TRBD1 identical over 11 bases. CDR1 and CDR2 from the germline V gene are WNHNN and SYGVQD (reference sequence). The CDR3 extends over 15 amino acids. V was clipped by 3 bases and J by 5 bases; unmatched bases: 3.

This chain links TRBV27 with TRBJ2-7; D remains ambiguous. The V end was cut by 3 bases, the J end by 0 bases, with 9 bases between. The CDR3 spans 14 residues. The germline CDR1 and CDR2 sequences are MNHEY and SMNVEV (reference sequence). In DNA, the CDR3 is TGTGCCAGCAGTTTGTCGGTTAGCTCCTACGAGCAGTACTTC. This encodes CASSLSVSSYEQYF.

This clone was detected a few times. The rearrangement joins TRBV3-1 (or the pseudogene TRBV3-2) to TRBJ2-3; TRBD2 is a possible D gene (5 bases). The CDR3 runs 16 residues. The germline V gene encodes CDR1 LGHDT and CDR2 YNNKEL (reference sequence). Between the trimmed V and J ends, which lost 4 bases and 0 bases, there was a span of 14 bases. CDR3 nucleotide sequence: TGTGCCAGCAGCCGAAAGTCGGGGAGAAGCACAGATACGCAGTATTTT. This sequence encodes CASSRKSGRSTDTQYF.

The V call is TRBV2, the J call TRBJ2-3, with TRBD2 identical over 9 bases. From germline, CDR1 is SNHLY and CDR2 FYNNEI. V dropped 2 bases and J dropped 4; count of bases not matched to a gene: 10. The CDR3 is 17 residues long. This CDR3 reads CASSEYGSAGGPDTQYF. CDR3 sequence (DNA): TGTGCCAGCAGTGAATATGGAAGCGCGGGAGGGCCAGATACGCAGTATTTT.

Only a few counts were recorded for this clone. The chain links TRBV7-2 to TRBJ1-1, with D tentatively TRBD1 (6 bases). V shed 1 base and J shed 1 base, with 10 bases lying between them. In germline, CDR1 is SGHTA, CDR2 FQGNSA. The CDR3 sequence is 15 residues long. The DNA of the CDR3 is TGTGCCAGCAGCTTAGTCAGGGGCCCGAACACTGAAGCTTTCTTT. Its protein is CASSLVRGPNTEAFF. Drawing the rest from reference TRBV7-2 and TRBJ1-1, the complete variable domain is GAGVSQSPSNKVTEKGKDVELRCDPISGHTALYWYRQSLGQGLEFLIYFQGNSAPDKSGLPSDRFSAERTGGSVSTLTIQRTQQEDSAVYLCASSLVRGPNTEAFFGQGTRLTVV.

The chain carries TRBV20-1 and TRBJ1-1; 7 nucleotides align to TRBD1. Looked up from germline, CDR1 is DFQATT and CDR2 is SNEGSKA (reference sequence). After removal of 3 bases from V and 7 bases from J, the junction contained 8 bases not matched to a gene. CDR3 length: 13 amino acids. CDR3 DNA: TGCAGTGCTAGTAGACAGGGCTTCGTTGAAGCTTTCTTT. This encodes CSASRQGFVEAFF.

This chain links TRBV3-1 (or the pseudogene TRBV3-2) with TRBJ1-3; tentative D call: TRBD1 (5 bases). The CDR3 length is 13 residues. Germline V gives CDR1 LGHDT, CDR2 YNNKEL (reference sequence). Trimming removed 4 bases from V and 5 bases from J, with 9 bases in between. The chain's CDR3 is CASSPDSRNTIYF. The CDR3 DNA follows: TGTGCCAGCAGCCCTGACAGTAGAAACACCATATATTTT.

This chain connects TRBV5-1 to TRBJ2-7; D not resolved. Deletions cut 3 bases from V and 4 bases from J, with 5 bases between. Germline V gives CDR1 SGHRS, CDR2 YFSETQ. The length of the CDR3 is 11 residues. DNA of the CDR3: TGCGCCAGCAGCTCCCAGTACGAGCAGTACTTC. Protein sequence: CASSSQYEQYF.

The rearrangement links TRBV27 to TRBJ1-2; D unresolved. Trimming took off 5 bases at V and 7 bases at J, with 14 bases between the two ends. This CDR3 has 13 residues. Germline V gene sequence: CDR1 MNHEY, CDR2 SMNVEV (reference sequence). This CDR3 is CASSAIRQAGYTF. In nucleotides, the CDR3 is TGTGCCAGCAGTGCAATCCGGCAGGCTGGCTACACCTTC.

The chain links TRBV27 to TRBJ2-5; 7 nucleotides line up with TRBD2. V gave up 4 bases and J gave up 4 bases; unmatched junction bases: 6. Germline V gene sequence: CDR1 MNHEY, CDR2 SMNVEV (reference sequence). CDR3 length: 14 residues. The CDR3 region is CASSSGGLGETQYF. In nucleotides, the CDR3 is TGTGCCAGCAGTTCCGGGGGGTTGGGAGAGACCCAGTACTTC.

The chain recombines TRBV28 with TRBJ1-6, with D possibly TRBD1 on 6 matching bases. The CDR3 is 13 amino acids. CDR1 MDHEN and CDR2 SYDVKM come from the germline V gene. Trimming removed 3 bases at V and 10 bases at J, with 10 bases between. For the CDR3, the DNA is TGTGCCAGCAGTTTGAGGGGGTACTCACCCCTCCACTTT. It is translated as CASSLRGYSPLHF.

V usage is TRBV5-6 and J usage is TRBJ1-5; 9 nucleotides line up with TRBD1. The CDR3 is 19 residues long. The J segment lost 0 bases and the V segment lost 1 base, leaving 11 bases of the junction unmatched. Germline V gene sequence: CDR1 SGHDT, CDR2 YYEEEE. Written as DNA, the CDR3 is TGTGCCAGCAGCTTGCCCGGGAGACAGGGGGACCATAGCAATCAGCCCCAGCATTTT. Translated: CASSLPGRQGDHSNQPQHF. The full variable domain, rest sourced from reference TRBV5-6 and TRBJ1-5, is DAGVTQSPTHLIKTRGQQVTLRCSPKSGHDTVSWYQQALGQGPQFIFQYYEEEERQRGNFPDRFSGHQFPNYSSELNVNALLLGDSALYLCASSLPGRQGDHSNQPQHFGDGTRLSIL.

J is TRBJ2-3 and V is TRBV2; D is possibly TRBD2 (6 bases). Germline V lookup: CDR1 SNHLY, CDR2 FYNNEI. Trimming stripped 0 bases from V and 0 bases from J, with 7 bases between. The CDR3 is 15 amino acids. CDR3 in amino acids: CASSEASGSTDTQYF. CDR3 sequence (DNA): TGTGCCAGCAGTGAAGCTAGCGGCAGCACAGATACGCAGTATTTT.

This clone was detected a few times. The chain recombines TRBV7-9 with TRBJ2-3; D might be TRBD1 (5 bases). Germline V gene data show CDR1 as SEHNR and CDR2 as FQNEAQ (reference sequence). The ends were cut back, 5 bases at V and 3 bases at J, with 21 bases in the middle. The CDR3 is 17 amino acids. DNA of the CDR3: TGTGCCAGCAGCCCGACCTCCCCCAGGGTGGAGACAGATACGCAGTATTTT. Amino acid sequence: CASSPTSPRVETDTQYF.

The CDR3 DNA follows: TGTGCCAGCAGTGAAGCAGGGATCCTAGCGGGAACTTTTTCTAGCACAGATACGCAGTATTTT. Amino acids: CASSEAGILAGTFSSTDTQYF. The rearrangement links TRBV6-1 to TRBJ2-3; 9 bases are shared with TRBD2. CDR3 size: 21 residues. CDR1 is MNHNS and CDR2 is SASEGT in the germline V gene. The V segment lost 0 bases and the J segment 0 bases; nucleotides outside the gene matches: 16.

The J gene is TRBJ1-5, the V gene TRBV7-8; TRBD1 aligns across 9 bases. V lost 5 bases to trimming and J lost 6 bases; unmatched junction nucleotides: 17. CDR3 length: 18 residues. Germline CDR1 and CDR2: SGHVS and FQNEAQ. The CDR3: CASSPDRGSIQESQPQHF. Written as DNA, the CDR3 is TGTGCCAGCAGCCCCGACAGGGGGAGTATCCAGGAGAGTCAGCCCCAGCATTTT.

This chain links TRBV15 with TRBJ2-7, with D perhaps TRBD2 (5 bases). Trimming left V 0 bases short and J 5 bases short, with 8 bases between. The CDR3 totals 13 residues. The V gene's germline CDR1 is LNHNV and CDR2 YYDKDF (reference sequence). As DNA, the CDR3 is TGTGCCACCAGCAGAGATACCGGGAACGAGCAGTACTTC. Protein product: CATSRDTGNEQYF.

DNA of the CDR3: TGTGCCAGCAGCGTGGACAGGTGGTCCTACGAGCAGTACTTC. Residues: CASSVDRWSYEQYF. The chain is built from TRBV11-2 and TRBJ2-7, with 7 bases identical to TRBD1. The CDR3 is 14 amino acids. CDR1 and CDR2 (germline): SGHAT, FQNNGV. Losses at the gene ends were 5 bases for V and 1 base for J; bases not matched to a gene: 5. Complete variable domain (other parts from reference TRBV11-2 and TRBJ2-7): EAGVAQSPRYKIIEKRQSVAFWCNPISGHATLYWYQQILGQGPKLLIQFQNNGVVDDSQLPKDRFSAERLKGVDSTLKIQPAKLEDSAVYLCASSVDRWSYEQYFGPGTRLTVT.

The chain joins TRBV30 to TRBJ2-1, with 8 bases matching TRBD1. The CDR3 covers 15 residues. V lost 0 bases and J lost 9; bases outside the gene matches: 10. Germline CDR1 reads GTSNPN; CDR2 reads SVGIG (reference sequence). CDR3 DNA: TGTGCCTGGAGTGTTGGCTGGGCAGGGGGCGGTGAGCAGTTCTTC. The encoded protein is CAWSVGWAGGGEQFF.

The J gene is TRBJ1-2, the V gene TRBV7-9; a possible D gene is TRBD1 (5 bases). The CDR3 extends over 13 amino acids. Trimming removed 3 bases at V and 10 bases at J, with 15 bases between. CDR1 is SEHNR and CDR2 is FQNEAQ in the germline V gene (reference sequence). The CDR3, as DNA: TGTGCCAGCAGCTTTCTACAGGCTGATCACTACACCTTC. This translates into CASSFLQADHYTF.

V usage is TRBV7-2 and J usage is TRBJ1-6, with 8 nucleotides matching TRBD1. CDR1 and CDR2 from the germline V gene are SGHTA and FQGNSA. V shed 5 bases and J 7 bases; nucleotides not matched to a gene: 7. The CDR3 is made up of 15 amino acids. CDR3 nucleotides: TGTGCCAGCAGCCTCGACAGGGGCGGCAATTCACCCCTCCACTTT. Translated, it gives CASSLDRGGNSPLHF.

The chain combines TRBV24-1 with TRBJ1-1, with 8 bases that match TRBD1. With V trimmed by 0 bases and J by 13 bases, 9 bases remained unmatched. This CDR3 spans 14 amino acids. CDR1 and CDR2 (germline): KGHDR, SFDVKD. The CDR3 sequence: CATSDLRAGGSVFF. For the CDR3, the DNA is TGTGCCACCAGTGATTTGCGGGCAGGGGGCTCGGTTTTCTTT.

This clone has just a few counts. The chain joins TRBV19 to TRBJ1-1; 8 nucleotides align to TRBD1. V was clipped by 10 bases and J by 1 base; unmatched bases: 8. There are 14 residues in the CDR3. Germline CDR1 is LNHDA and CDR2 is SQIVND (reference sequence). CDR3 coding DNA: TGTGCCACGGCATTCGGGACAGGGAACACTGAAGCTTTCTTT. Amino acids: CATAFGTGNTEAFF.

The V and J genes are TRBV2 and TRBJ1-6; D perhaps matches TRBD1 (5 bases). CDR1 and CDR2 (germline): SNHLY, FYNNEI. V lost 5 bases, J lost 0 bases, and 11 bases lay in between. CDR3 length: 16 amino acids. CDR3 residues: CASSSGRPSYNSPLHF. In nucleotides, the CDR3 is TGTGCCAGCAGTTCAGGGCGTCCCTCCTATAATTCACCCCTCCACTTT.

As DNA, the CDR3 is TGTGCCAGCAGCCGACAGGGTGGGGGTTATGGCTACACCTTC. The encoded protein is CASSRQGGGYGYTF. The chain carries TRBV6-5 and TRBJ1-2; 7 positions agree with TRBD1. Germline-derived CDR1 and CDR2 are MNHEY and SVGAGI. Losses at the gene ends were 6 bases for V and 5 bases for J; bases not matched to a gene: 9. The length of the CDR3 is 14 residues.

This chain joins TRBV30 and TRBJ2-1; the match to TRBD2 covers 11 bases. This CDR3 has 14 amino acids. The germline V gene has CDR1 GTSNPN and CDR2 SVGIG (reference sequence). Germline trimming cut 3 bases from V and 6 bases from J; bases unmatched to any gene: 4. The CDR3 DNA reads TGTGCCTGGAGACTAGCGGGAGTGAGCAATGAGCAGTTCTTC. It codes for CAWRLAGVSNEQFF.